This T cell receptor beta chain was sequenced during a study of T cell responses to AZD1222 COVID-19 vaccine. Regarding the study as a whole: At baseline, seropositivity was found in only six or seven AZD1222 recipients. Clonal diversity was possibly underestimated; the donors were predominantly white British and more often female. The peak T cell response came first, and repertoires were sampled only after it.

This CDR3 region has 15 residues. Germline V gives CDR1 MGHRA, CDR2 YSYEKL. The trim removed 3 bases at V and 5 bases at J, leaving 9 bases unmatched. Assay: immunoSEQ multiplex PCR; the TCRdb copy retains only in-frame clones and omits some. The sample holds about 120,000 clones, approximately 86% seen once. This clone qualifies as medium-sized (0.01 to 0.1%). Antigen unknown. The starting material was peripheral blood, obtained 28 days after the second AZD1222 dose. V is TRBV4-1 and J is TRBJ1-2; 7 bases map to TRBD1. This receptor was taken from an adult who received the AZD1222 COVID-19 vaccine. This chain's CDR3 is CASSHIRGRRYGYTF. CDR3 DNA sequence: TGCGCCAGCAGCCATATTAGGGGGCGGCGGTATGGCTACACCTTC.